What follows are 30 T cell receptor beta chains derived from one specimen sequenced in a study of blood T cell repertoires in COVID-19. The method was immunoSEQ multiplex PCR; TCRdb's version includes in-frame clones alone and lacks a portion of them. The sample includes tens of thousands of clones, roughly 82% of them seen just once. The specimen sequenced was peripheral blood. These receptor sequences come from an elderly woman with active or convalescent COVID-19.

The chain is built from TRBV23-1 and TRBJ1-1; D gene unclear. TRBV23-1 belongs to the ORF category, with a function that is uncertain. V lost 4 bases to trimming and J lost 7 bases, with 19 bases between them. The CDR3 loop spans 15 amino acids. The DNA of the CDR3 is TGCGCCAGCAGTCCGGCGGCAGAGCCTAACCTTGAAGCTTTCTTT. As protein: CASSPAAEPNLEAFF.

The genes are TRBV3-1 (or the pseudogene TRBV3-2) and TRBJ1-6, with D perhaps matching TRBD1 (6 bases). Between the trimmed V and J ends, which lost 0 bases and 10 bases, there was a span of 13 bases. There are 15 residues in the CDR3. Germline CDR1 LGHDT, CDR2 YNNKEL (reference sequence). CDR3: CASSQDSQGVSPLHF. The DNA for the CDR3 is TGTGCCAGCAGCCAAGATTCACAGGGTGTATCACCCCTCCACTTT.

This clone was detected a few times. The CDR3 loop reads CASSLDSTGNTIYF. DNA of the CDR3: TGTGCCAGCAGTTTAGACAGTACGGGAAACACCATATATTTT. V is TRBV28 and J is TRBJ1-3, with D tentatively TRBD1 (5 bases). V lost 2 bases and J 4 bases, leaving 9 bases between the germline ends. Germline V gene data show CDR1 as MDHEN and CDR2 as SYDVKM. The CDR3 is made up of 14 amino acids.

The table lists this clone with many counts. The chain has TRBV18 and TRBJ2-1; D not resolved. Trimming removed 3 bases at V and 3 bases at J, with 9 bases between. Germline lookup yields CDR1 KGHSH and CDR2 LQKENI. The CDR3 runs 14 residues. CDR3: CASSPARSYNEQFF. CDR3 DNA sequence: TGTGCCAGCTCACCCGCCCGGAGCTACAATGAGCAGTTCTTC.

The genes are TRBV7-6 and TRBJ1-6, with D unclear. Per the germline V gene, CDR1 is SGHVS and CDR2 is FNYEAQ. The CDR3 spans 13 residues. The ends were cut back, 5 bases at V and 10 bases at J, with 12 bases in the middle. CDR3 sequence reads: CASSPQGASPLHF. The CDR3 region has the DNA TGTGCCAGCAGCCCCCAAGGAGCATCACCCCTCCACTTT.

The chain uses TRBV28 and TRBJ2-7; possibly TRBD2 for D (6 bases). The CDR3 has 15 residues. V gave up 1 base and J gave up 0 bases, with 10 bases separating them. CDR1 is MDHEN, CDR2 SYDVKM, per germline. CDR3 sequence (DNA): TGTGCCAGCAGTTTATTCGCGGGGAGCTCCTACGAGCAGTACTTC. Translating gives CASSLFAGSSYEQYF.

This chain connects TRBV3-1 (or the pseudogene TRBV3-2) to TRBJ1-2; the D is unclear. Germline loops: CDR1 LGHDT, CDR2 YNNKEL (reference sequence). The CDR3 contains 18 residues. Deletions cut 2 bases from V and 5 bases from J, with 24 bases between. CDR3 sequence reads: CASSQYISASSLAYGYTF. As DNA, the CDR3 is TGTGCCAGCAGCCAATACATATCAGCATCTAGCCTAGCTTATGGCTACACCTTC.

This clone was seen more than once but under ten times. The rearrangement uses TRBV5-6 and TRBJ2-7; TRBD2 matches at 9 bases. Germline V gene lookup returns CDR1 SGHDT and CDR2 YYEEEE. V shed 1 base and J 0 bases; nucleotides not matched to a gene: 8. CDR3 length: 17 residues. CDR3 nucleotide sequence: TGTGCCAGCAGCTTGTTAGTACTAGCGGGTAACTCCTACGAGCAGTACTTC. The encoded protein is CASSLLVLAGNSYEQYF.

This clone appeared a single time. The V call is TRBV5-1, the J call TRBJ2-5; 9 bases are a match to TRBD1. The J segment lost 3 bases and the V segment lost 2 bases, leaving 8 bases of the junction unmatched. Per germline, CDR1 SGHRS and CDR2 YFSETQ. The CDR3 is 16 residues long. CDR3 residues: CASSLEIGTGKETQYF. CDR3 sequence (DNA): TGCGCCAGCAGCTTAGAAATCGGGACAGGGAAAGAGACCCAGTACTTC.

A single count supports this clone. The CDR3 coding sequence is TGTGCCAGCAGCTTGCTGGCTAGCTCCTACAATGAGCAGTTCTTC. This gives the protein CASSLLASSYNEQFF. The rearrangement joins TRBV5-6 to TRBJ2-1; D remains unclear. The germline gives CDR1 SGHDT, CDR2 YYEEEE. This CDR3 spans 15 amino acids. V lost 1 base and J 0 bases, leaving 8 bases between the germline ends.

V is TRBV27 and J is TRBJ1-1; maybe TRBD1 (5 bases). CDR1 and CDR2 (germline): MNHEY, SMNVEV (reference sequence). Between the trimmed V and J ends, which lost 5 bases and 8 bases, there was a span of 15 bases. The CDR3 sequence is 13 residues long. The CDR3 region is CASSLDSYAEAFF. The DNA of the CDR3 is TGTGCCAGCAGTCTCGACAGCTACGCCGAAGCTTTCTTT.

V gene TRBV5-6 combines with J gene TRBJ1-2; no clear D gene. The CDR3 contains 15 residues. Trimming shortened V by 1 base and J by 4 bases, and 14 bases separated the two germline ends. Germline V gives CDR1 SGHDT, CDR2 YYEEEE. Written as DNA, the CDR3 is TGTGCCAGCAGCTTGTCTTCTAGATTGAGCTATGGCTACACCTTC. Translation: CASSLSSRLSYGYTF.

CDR3: CASSERGGPMGYTF. The CDR3 region has the DNA TGTGCCAGCAGCGAGCGGGGCGGACCCATGGGCTACACCTTC. The chain joins TRBV6-2 or TRBV6-3 to TRBJ1-2, with D tentatively TRBD1 (5 bases). Per germline, CDR1 MNHEY and CDR2 SVGEGT. The CDR3 has 14 residues. Trimming left V 6 bases short and J 8 bases short, with 19 bases between.

The chain links TRBV7-6 to TRBJ2-7; TRBD1 matches at 9 bases. V was clipped by 4 bases and J by 2 bases; unmatched bases: 6. Per germline, CDR1 SGHVS and CDR2 FNYEAQ. The CDR3 runs 15 residues. In DNA form, the CDR3 reads TGTGCCAGCAGCTCGGACAGGGGTTCTCCCTACGAGCAGTACTTC. This encodes CASSSDRGSPYEQYF.

The CDR3 loop reads CASSLPPGTWNTGELFF. CDR3 in DNA: TGTGCCAGCAGTCTTCCCCCGGGAACATGGAACACCGGGGAGCTGTTTTTT. This chain joins TRBV28 and TRBJ2-2; D may be TRBD2 (5 bases). With 5 bases removed from V and 1 base from J, the gap between germline ends came to 17 bases. Germline CDR1 reads MDHEN; CDR2 reads SYDVKM. The CDR3 covers 17 residues.

The chain couples TRBV19 to TRBJ2-5; D might be TRBD2 (5 bases). This CDR3 is built from 13 residues. In germline, CDR1 is LNHDA, CDR2 SQIVND (reference sequence). The germline V and J ends were trimmed by 5 bases and 4 bases, with 11 bases remaining between them. The CDR3 DNA reads TGTGCCAGTAGTCTCGGGGTAGGAGAGACCCAGTACTTC. Its protein product is CASSLGVGETQYF.

This clone was counted ten times or more. The CDR3 sequence is CASSLALEEPQHF. CDR3 sequence (DNA): TGTGCCAGCAGCTTAGCGCTGGAGGAGCCCCAGCATTTT. The rearrangement links TRBV7-2 to TRBJ1-5; D call uncertain. The V end was cut by 0 bases, the J end by 8 bases, with 8 bases between. The CDR3 is 13 amino acids. Germline-derived CDR1 and CDR2 are SGHTA and FQGNSA.

The chain has TRBV18 and TRBJ1-1; D remains unclear. The germline CDR1 and CDR2 sequences are KGHSH and LQKENI. The CDR3 runs 14 residues. V lost 4 bases, J lost 0 bases, and 9 bases lay in between. The CDR3 bases are TGTGCCAGCTCACAGTCAGTGGTGAACACTGAAGCTTTCTTT. Translation gives CASSQSVVNTEAFF.

The V and J genes are TRBV6-1 and TRBJ1-3; 12 nucleotides match TRBD1. The V and J ends lost 1 base and 8 bases, in that order; junction bases with no gene match: 6. Germline V CDR1 and CDR2: MNHNS, SASEGT. The CDR3 length is 16 residues. The CDR3 bases are TGTGCCAGCAGTGAAGACCCGGGACAGGGGGCATACACCATATATTTT. Its protein product is CASSEDPGQGAYTIYF.

The V and J genes are TRBV9 and TRBJ1-1; D is undetermined. The CDR3 is made up of 14 amino acids. The V and J ends lost 0 bases and 4 bases respectively, with 10 bases between them. Germline V gene sequence: CDR1 SGDLS, CDR2 YYNGEE. The CDR3, as DNA: TGTGCCAGCAGCGTAGAGGAGGGTTCCACTGAAGCTTTCTTT. Translation gives CASSVEEGSTEAFF.

A few counts support this clone. V gene TRBV9 combines with J gene TRBJ1-2; the match to TRBD1 covers 8 bases. CDR3 length: 12 amino acids. The germline CDR1 and CDR2 sequences are SGDLS and YYNGEE. The V segment lost 2 bases and the J segment 8 bases; nucleotides outside the gene matches: 2. The CDR3, as DNA: TGTGCCAGCAGCGTCGACAGGGGAGGCTACACCTTC. As protein: CASSVDRGGYTF.

The V and J genes are TRBV6-5 and TRBJ1-2; 8 nucleotides match TRBD1. CDR3 length: 15 residues. V lost 6 bases, J lost 8 bases, and 14 bases stayed unmatched. Germline V gene lookup returns CDR1 MNHEY and CDR2 SVGAGI. The DNA of the CDR3 is TGTGCCAGCAGGTACACTAGGGACAGGTCAGAGGGCTACACCTTC. Its translation is CASRYTRDRSEGYTF.

The rearrangement uses TRBV30 and TRBJ2-3, with 7 bases identical to TRBD2. CDR3 length: 14 residues. Germline values: CDR1 GTSNPN, CDR2 SVGIG (reference sequence). V shed 2 bases, J shed 2 bases, and the junction held 4 bases outside the gene matches. As DNA, the CDR3 is TGTGCCTGGAGTCCCGGGGACTACACAGATACGCAGTATTTT. This translates into CAWSPGDYTDTQYF.

The sample holds a few counts of this clone. The chain combines TRBV7-3 with TRBJ2-5, with a tentative D call TRBD2 (5 bases). Germline V gene lookup returns CDR1 SGHTA and CDR2 FQGTGA. The CDR3 loop spans 14 amino acids. V lost 3 bases, J lost 2 bases, and 10 bases lay in between. The CDR3 here is CASSFLGGQETQYF. DNA for the CDR3: TGTGCCAGCAGCTTCCTTGGCGGGCAAGAGACCCAGTACTTC.

The chain employs TRBV5-6 and TRBJ2-1; no clear D gene. CDR3 length: 12 residues. Trimming took off 3 bases at V and 9 bases at J, with 10 bases between the two ends. CDR1 is SGHDT, CDR2 YYEEEE, per germline. CDR3 nucleotides: TGTGCCAGCAGCTCGGAACCAGGTGAGCAGTTCTTC. Its translation: CASSSEPGEQFF. Based on the CDR3 plus reference TRBV5-6 and TRBJ2-1, the full variable domain is DAGVTQSPTHLIKTRGQQVTLRCSPKSGHDTVSWYQQALGQGPQFIFQYYEEEERQRGNFPDRFSGHQFPNYSSELNVNALLLGDSALYLCASSSEPGEQFFGPGTRLTVL.

V and J are TRBV28 and TRBJ2-5; D is unresolved. Germline CDR1 is MDHEN and CDR2 is SYDVKM. Trimming stripped 10 bases from V and 5 bases from J, with 17 bases between. The CDR3 length is 13 residues. CDR3 amino acids: CATWSESDETQYF. As DNA, the CDR3 is TGTGCCACCTGGAGTGAGTCGGATGAGACCCAGTACTTC.

This chain links TRBV5-4 with TRBJ1-2; D gene uncertain. V was shortened by 4 bases and J by 0 bases, with 7 bases between the two germline ends. The CDR3 has 13 amino acids. The germline gives CDR1 SGHNT, CDR2 YYREEE (reference sequence). The CDR3: CASSGEANYGYTF. CDR3 coding DNA: TGTGCCAGCAGCGGAGAAGCTAACTATGGCTACACCTTC.

V gene TRBV29-1 combines with J gene TRBJ2-6; 7 bases align to TRBD1. V lost 7 bases and J lost 2; bases outside the gene matches: 5. CDR3 size: 14 residues. CDR1 SQVTM and CDR2 ANQGSEA come from the germline V gene. CDR3 DNA: TGCAGCGCCGGACAGGCCCCTGGGGCCAACGTCCTGACTTTC. Residues: CSAGQAPGANVLTF.

V is TRBV5-1 and J is TRBJ2-3; D uncertain. Germline V lookup: CDR1 SGHRS, CDR2 YFSETQ. Between the trimmed V and J ends, which lost 0 bases and 6 bases, there was a span of 5 bases. CDR3 length: 12 amino acids. In nucleotides, the CDR3 is TGCGCCAGCAGCTTGGAGCTGGATACGCAGTATTTT. This codes for CASSLELDTQYF.

The chain employs TRBV21-1 and TRBJ2-1; the table names TRBD2, a call not compared with the DNA. TRBV21-1 corresponds to a pseudogene. This CDR3 is built from 13 residues. This CDR3 is CASGLEGYNEQFF. In nucleotides, the CDR3 is TGTGCCAGCGGCCTTGAGGGATACAATGAGCAGTTCTTC.